This TCR beta chain was sequenced for a study of breast tumors, draining lymph nodes, adjacent tissues. Breast cancer patients provided tissue from their axillary draining lymph nodes. The study's findings and limits: The data were judged consistent with most tumor T cells coming from lymph node and expanding in tumor.

Germline V gene sequence: CDR1 LNHDA, CDR2 SQIVND (reference sequence). CDR3 length: 15 amino acids. V shed 5 bases and J shed 2 bases, with 14 bases lying between them. In its sample, this clonotype was seen many times. The antigen remains unidentified. Via MiXCR, TCRdb re-called the multiplex PCR reads, giving one row per CDR3 protein. The table has about 230,000 distinct CDR3 sequences, about 32% seen once. Input material: axillary lymph node tissue. This TCR was sampled from a female donor with breast cancer. Some clones in this sample may be carry-over from other donors' samples. J is TRBJ2-3 and V is TRBV19; D not resolved. The CDR3 reads CASSVVVETTDTQYF. The CDR3 nucleotides are TGTGCCAGTAGTGTCGTCGTGGAGACCACAGATACGCAGTATTTT. Full variable domain (remainder filled in from reference TRBV19 and TRBJ2-3): DGGITQSPKYLFRKEGQNVTLSCEQNLNHDAMYWYRQDPGQGLRLIYYSQIVNDFQKGDIAEGYSVSREKKESFPLTVTSAQKNPTAFYLCASSVVVETTDTQYFGPGTRLTVL.